These 24 T cell receptor beta chains came from one sample sequenced in a study of molecular identifiers for immune sequencing clone quantification. TCRdb re-called the PCR reads through MiXCR, storing one row per CDR3 protein. The table lists hundreds of thousands of distinct CDR3 sequences, around 20% of them singletons, with roughly 0.9% in the top ten. Material: naive CD8+ T cells from blood, with Jurkat cell RNA spiked in. Subset meaning: FACS-sorted CD8+CD4-CCR7+CD45RA+ naive T cells. All receptors come from a human donor in good health. Some libraries in this study had Jurkat cell RNA spiked in.

The chain recombines TRBV6-2 or TRBV6-3 with TRBJ1-1, with D unclear. Germline-derived CDR1 and CDR2 are MNHEY and SVGEGT. The CDR3 extends over 15 amino acids. V gave up 2 bases and J gave up 10 bases, with 20 bases separating them. The CDR3 DNA reads TGTGCCAGCAGTTACACCTACCCTGGGAACATGGGAGCTTTCTTT. Encoded protein: CASSYTYPGNMGAFF.

This clonotype was observed many times. The chain employs TRBV29-1 and TRBJ2-7, with D perhaps TRBD1 or TRBD2 (5 bases each). With 6 bases removed from V and 0 bases from J, the gap between germline ends came to 12 bases. The CDR3 has 13 amino acids. Germline V CDR1 and CDR2: SQVTM, ANQGSEA. CDR3 region: CSVPGPSSYEQYF. The CDR3 nucleotides are TGCAGCGTCCCGGGACCGAGCTCCTACGAGCAGTACTTC.

To note about this clonotype: Possible read error: a much larger clone is one base away. The J gene is TRBJ1-1, the V gene TRBV5-1; 9 bases are shared with TRBD1. This CDR3 spans 17 amino acids. The V segment lost 7 bases and the J segment 5 bases; nucleotides outside the gene matches: 18. In germline, CDR1 is SGHRS, CDR2 YFSETQ. The CDR3 nucleotides are TGCGCCAGCGCTGCATTTCCTCGACAGGGGGAGAAGACTGAAGCTTTCTTT. Residues: CASAAFPRQGEKTEAFF.

Many counts were recorded for this clonotype. The chain links TRBV5-6 to TRBJ2-7, with TRBD2 matching over 13 bases. The V segment lost 4 bases and the J segment 2 bases; nucleotides outside the gene matches: 6. The length of the CDR3 is 16 residues. Germline-derived CDR1 and CDR2 are SGHDT and YYEEEE. The chain's CDR3 is CASSGMGLAGTYEQYF. For the CDR3, the DNA is TGTGCCAGCAGCGGAATGGGACTAGCGGGAACCTACGAGCAGTACTTC.

The chain recombines TRBV5-1 with TRBJ2-5; tentatively, D is TRBD2 (7 bases). This CDR3 contains 14 residues. Germline-derived CDR1 and CDR2 are SGHRS and YFSETQ. The V end lost 3 bases, the J end lost 1 base, and 10 bases lay between the germline ends. CDR3 loop: CASSWGGAQETQYF. The DNA for the CDR3 is TGCGCCAGCAGCTGGGGGGGGGCCCAAGAGACCCAGTACTTC.

Of note for this clonotype: One junction end does not reproduce the germline sequence, and a read error may be involved. The V gene is TRBV7-9, the J gene TRBJ2-7; no reliable D call. The CDR3 runs 11 residues. Germline CDR1 SEHNR, CDR2 FQNEAQ (reference sequence). The CDR3 nucleotides are TGTGCCAGCAGCTTAGTGGACGAGCAGCACTTC. Encoded protein: CASSLVDEQHF.

Concerning this clonotype itself: Just one base apart from a much larger clone, this may be a read error. Given the absence of the conserved phenylalanine or tryptophan at the CDR3 end, a read error is likely. V gene TRBV14 combines with J gene TRBJ1-1, with D unresolved. The CDR3 totals 13 residues. Germline values: CDR1 SGHDN, CDR2 FVKESK. The ends were cut back, 1 base at V and 6 bases at J, with 9 bases in the middle. CDR3 amino acids: CASSQVETPEAFL. In DNA form, the CDR3 reads TGTGCCAGCAGCCAAGTTGAAACCCCTGAAGCTTTCCTT.

This chain joins TRBV29-1 and TRBJ2-7; TRBD2 aligns across 7 bases. In germline, CDR1 is SQVTM, CDR2 ANQGSEA. Germline trimming cut 6 bases from V and 0 bases from J; bases unmatched to any gene: 8. This CDR3 has 14 amino acids. CDR3 in DNA: TGCAGCGTCGCAGGGAGGGAGTTCTCCTACGAGCAGTACTTC. Its translation is CSVAGREFSYEQYF.

For this clonotype: With a much larger clone just one base away, this may be a read error. The chain couples TRBV19 to TRBJ1-4; D possibly corresponds to TRBD1 (6 bases). The CDR3 contains 18 residues. Germline V gives CDR1 LNHDA, CDR2 SQIVND (reference sequence). CDR3 coding DNA: TGTGCCAGTAGCCGGGGGTCAGCGTTTGGGACATTTAATGAAGAACTGTTTTTT. It codes for CASSRGSAFGTFNEELFF.

The J gene is TRBJ2-7, the V gene TRBV9, with D possibly TRBD1 on 5 matching bases. CDR1 and CDR2 from the germline V gene are SGDLS and YYNGEE. This CDR3 has 15 residues. V lost 6 bases and J lost 1, with 17 bases in between. CDR3 DNA: TGTGCCAGCACGCAGGGTCCCGGCTCATCCTACGAGCAGTACTTC. Protein: CASTQGPGSSYEQYF.

Turning to this clonotype: A much larger clone lies a single base off, so this may be a read error. The chain has TRBV7-4 and TRBJ2-1; no clear D gene. Per germline, CDR1 SGHVT and CDR2 SQSDAQ. This CDR3 comprises 14 residues. Trimming pared 4 bases from V and 1 base from J, leaving 8 bases between. CDR3 loop: CASSSVDSYNEQFF. The DNA of the CDR3 is TGTGCCAGCAGCTCAGTGGATTCCTACAATGAGCAGTTCTTC. Based on the CDR3 plus reference TRBV7-4 and TRBJ2-1, the full variable domain is GAGVSQSPRYKVAKRGRDVALRCDSISGHVTLYWYRQTLGQGSEVLTYSQSDAQRDKSGRPSGRFSAERPERSVSTLKIQRTEQGDSAVYLCASSSVDSYNEQFFGPGTRLTVL.

The V and J genes are TRBV11-2 and TRBJ2-2, with 8 bases fitting TRBD1. V gave up 4 bases and J gave up 2 bases; unmatched junction bases: 9. CDR3 length equals 17 residues. CDR1 SGHAT and CDR2 FQNNGV come from the germline V gene. CDR3 residues: CASSWEPGQVNTGELFF. In DNA form, the CDR3 reads TGTGCCAGCAGCTGGGAACCGGGACAGGTTAACACCGGGGAGCTGTTTTTT.

This clonotype turned up a few times. The V call is TRBV29-1, the J call TRBJ2-7; D is undetermined. V was pared by 6 bases and J by 3 bases, with 12 bases between. Germline-derived CDR1 and CDR2 are SQVTM and ANQGSEA. The CDR3 contains 12 residues. The CDR3 DNA reads as TGCAGCGTACATACCGCAGACTACGAGCAGTACTTC. Translation gives CSVHTADYEQYF.

This clonotype was picked up many times. The chain is built from TRBV20-1 and TRBJ2-7; D gene uncertain. The V gene's germline CDR1 is DFQATT and CDR2 SNEGSKA (reference sequence). The CDR3 length is 14 residues. The V end lost 0 bases, the J end lost 4 bases, and 13 bases lay between the germline ends. CDR3 protein: CSARDNRRQYEQYF. The CDR3 DNA reads as TGCAGTGCTAGAGATAATCGCAGGCAATACGAGCAGTACTTC.

A note on this clonotype: One base away lies a much larger clone, so this may be a sequencing read error. The chain carries TRBV11-2 and TRBJ2-1, with D possibly matching TRBD1 (5 bases). CDR1 is SGHAT, CDR2 FQNNGV, per germline. CDR3 length equals 16 residues. CDR3: CASSPFPDSLPNEQSF. The DNA for the CDR3 is TGTGCCAGCAGCCCCTTCCCCGACAGCCTCCCCAATGAGCAGTCCTTC.

About this clonotype itself: This may be a read error, as it is one base from a much larger clone. The chain joins TRBV3-1 to TRBJ1-3; the D is unclear. The ends were cut back, 2 bases at V and 3 bases at J, with 11 bases in the middle. Germline lookup yields CDR1 LGHDT and CDR2 YNNKEL (reference sequence). The CDR3 spans 15 residues. The CDR3 loop reads CASSQTETDGNTIYF. For the CDR3, the DNA is TGTGCCAGCAGCCAAACAGAGACGGATGGAAACACCATATATTTT.

A word on this clonotype: It may be a read error: a sequence one base away is much more abundant. Given the absence of the conserved phenylalanine or tryptophan at the CDR3 end, a read error is likely. The chain has TRBV4-1 and TRBJ2-5; 10 bases align to TRBD1. The germline V gene encodes CDR1 MGHRA and CDR2 YSYEKL. The CDR3 sequence is 16 residues long. After removal of 1 base from V and 4 bases from J, the junction contained 6 bases not matched to a gene. The CDR3 bases are TGCGCCAGCAGCCAAGTATATCGACAGGGGGCAGAGACCCAGTACTCC. Translating it yields CASSQVYRQGAETQYS.

The rearrangement joins TRBV15 to TRBJ2-7, with 10 bases fitting TRBD1. This CDR3 has 15 residues. V lost 6 bases and J lost 5; bases outside the gene matches: 10. Per germline, CDR1 LNHNV and CDR2 YYDKDF (reference sequence). The CDR3 protein is CATSSPGTGVHEQYF. Here the CDR3 DNA reads TGTGCCACCAGTTCCCCCGGGACAGGGGTCCACGAGCAGTACTTC.

Comment on this clonotype: Possible read error: a much larger clone is one base away. The V and J genes are TRBV15 and TRBJ1-1; D gene unclear. This CDR3 has 13 amino acids. Looked up from germline, CDR1 is LNHNV and CDR2 is YYDKDF (reference sequence). CDR3 region: CATSPTAVTEALF. Written as DNA, the CDR3 is TGTGCCACCAGCCCCACCGCGGTCACTGAAGCTCTCTTT.

The table lists this clonotype with many counts. This chain uses TRBV6-1 with TRBJ2-1; D is undetermined. The CDR3 extends over 13 amino acids. Germline V lookup: CDR1 MNHNS, CDR2 SASEGT. The V gene lost 7 bases and the J gene lost 4 bases, with 11 bases spanning the gap. The CDR3 region is CASKVDMYNEQFF. The CDR3 DNA reads TGTGCCAGCAAAGTGGATATGTACAATGAGCAGTTCTTC.

This clonotype was observed a handful of times. The chain joins TRBV11-2 to TRBJ2-2; D unresolved. The germline gives CDR1 SGHAT, CDR2 FQNNGV. CDR3 length: 15 residues. V lost 1 base, J lost 6 bases, and 12 bases lay in between. The CDR3 DNA is TGTGCCAGCAGCTTAGGCCCCGGCAGGCCCGGGGAGCTGTTTTTT. It yields the protein CASSLGPGRPGELFF.

The chain is built from TRBV5-1 and TRBJ2-7; D remains ambiguous. The CDR3 spans 14 residues. Germline V CDR1 and CDR2: SGHRS, YFSETQ. Trimming took 0 bases from V and 0 from J, leaving 7 bases between them. The CDR3 DNA reads TGCGCCAGCAGCTTGGGGTGGAACTCCTACGAGCAGTACTTC. Its translation: CASSLGWNSYEQYF. The variable domain in full, with the rest retrieved from reference TRBV5-1 and TRBJ2-7, is KAGVTQTPRYLIKTRGQQVTLSCSPISGHRSVSWYQQTPGQGLQFLFEYFSETQRNKGNFPGRFSGRQFSNSRSEMNVSTLELGDSALYLCASSLGWNSYEQYFGPGTRLTVT.

This clonotype was seen many times. The chain is built from TRBV9 and TRBJ2-1; 10 bases are a match to TRBD2. Per the germline V gene, CDR1 is SGDLS and CDR2 is YYNGEE. Trimming removed 4 bases from V and 4 bases from J; junction bases left unmatched: 8. This CDR3 comprises 16 residues. The CDR3 DNA reads as TGTGCCAGCAGCCCCTCTAGCGGGAGCGGGTACAATGAGCAGTTCTTC. Amino acids: CASSPSSGSGYNEQFF.

Details on this clonotype: A much larger clone sits a single nucleotide away, making a read error possible. The chain uses TRBV28 and TRBJ1-6; TRBD1 might be the D (6 bases). The germline gives CDR1 MDHEN, CDR2 SYDVKM. This CDR3 has 15 residues. The V end lost 8 bases, the J end lost 6 bases, and 17 bases lay between the germline ends. The CDR3 DNA follows: TGTGCCAGCGGGGGCAGGGCGGAAAGTAATTCACCCCTCCACTTT. Amino acid sequence: CASGGRAESNSPLHF.